This passage covers 4 T cell receptor delta chains from one sample sequenced in a study of γδ T cells in repeated Plasmodium falciparum infection. Gammadelta T cells were flow-sorted from PBMC into Vgamma9/Vdelta2+ and Vdelta2-negative populations for bulk analysis. TCRdb called clones anew from the multiplex PCR reads with CATT. Found here are some 100,000 delta-chain clones, about 1.5% of them singletons; the top ten hold more than 7.5%. The sample consisted of gamma-delta T cells from blood. These receptor sequences come from a pool of human donors (malaria-infected and uninfected, not separated).

This clone was counted between two and nine times. The protein in TCRdb stems from a much larger clone and differs at residue 18 from this DNA's translation, likely a read error; here the protein is translated from the DNA. The V gene call is TRDV1, and the J gene call is absent. The CDR3 length is 19 residues. CDR1 and CDR2 (germline): TSWWSYY, QGS. Here the CDR3 reads CALGKSSFPLVLYTDKLTF. The CDR3 bases are TGTGCTCTTGGTAAGAGTTCTTTTCCCTTGGTACTTTACACCGATAAACTCACCTTT.

Judged by abundance, this clone is medium-sized. The V gene is TRDV1, the J gene TRDJ1; 11 bases align to TRDD3. Trimming cost V 9 bases and J 4 bases; bases outside gene matches: 31. Germline V gene sequence: CDR1 TSWWSYY, CDR2 QGS. This CDR3 comprises 22 residues. The CDR3 sequence is CALHSSSLPSWGILPRVDKLIF. The CDR3 DNA is TGTGCTCTCCATTCCTCTAGTCTTCCTAGCTGGGGGATACTCCCTCGGGTCGATAAACTCATCTTT.

This clone was detected a few times. The protein recorded in TCRdb matches a much larger clone and deviates from this DNA's translation at residue 7, suggesting a read error; the protein here is obtained by translating the DNA. The chain couples TRDV1 to TRDJ2; D call uncertain. CDR3 size: 15 residues. The V end was cut by 6 bases, the J end by 0 bases, with 11 bases between. Germline CDR1 reads TSWWSYY; CDR2 reads QGS. The CDR3 is CALGLFCPLTAQLFF. The CDR3 nucleotides are TGTGCTCTTGGACTCTTCTGCCCTTTGACAGCACAACTCTTCTTT.

This clone was found many times. This sequence is one base from a far larger clone and is likely a read error. The same CDR3 arises from other DNA sequences in this sample as well. The gene calls are TRDV1 and TRDJ1; 8 nucleotides line up with TRDD3. The CDR3 is 20 residues long. CDR1 TSWWSYY and CDR2 QGS come from the germline V gene. V shed 3 bases and J 0 bases; nucleotides not matched to a gene: 18. In DNA, the CDR3 is TGTGCTCTTGGGGAGGCTAGGAGGCTGGGGGACCCTTGGTACACCGATAAACTCATCTTT. Protein product: CALGEARRLGDPWYTDKLIF.